A single sample gave rise to the 4 T cell receptor beta chains below, sequenced in a study of cytomegalovirus exposure and HLA in healthy donors. The table came from immunoSEQ multiplex PCR; TCRdb's copy has only in-frame clones and leaves some out. The table lists 130,000 to 150,000 clones, 90% of them singletons. Source material: PBMCs. Receptor source: a woman under 40 in good health and CMV-seropositive.

Regarding this clone: A junction end diverges from the germline sequence, so it may reflect a read error. This specimen includes other DNA sequences encoding the same CDR3. The chain combines TRBV7-3 with TRBJ2-7, with 8 bases that match TRBD1. This CDR3 has 13 amino acids. Germline V CDR1 and CDR2: SGHTA, FQGTGA. CDR3 protein: CASSLTGGYEQYF. The CDR3 region has the DNA TGTGCCAGCAGCCTAACAGGGGGCTACGAGCAGTACTTC.

This clone has just a few counts. The genes are TRBV5-8 and TRBJ2-6; 7 bases are shared with TRBD1. Germline trimming cut 6 bases from V and 0 bases from J; bases unmatched to any gene: 6. Germline V CDR1 and CDR2: SGHTS, YDEGEE. The CDR3 is 16 amino acids. The CDR3, as DNA: TGTGCCAGCACGGACAGGTCTTACTCTGGGGCCAACGTCCTGACTTTC. It codes for CASTDRSYSGANVLTF.

The chain joins TRBV5-1 to TRBJ1-2, with TRBD1 as a possible D gene (5 bases). V dropped 4 bases and J dropped 3 bases, with 16 bases sitting between them. Germline V gene lookup returns CDR1 SGHRS and CDR2 YFSETQ. The CDR3 has 15 amino acids. The CDR3 here is CASSPRVGGDYGYTF. The CDR3 DNA sequence: TGCGCCAGCAGCCCGCGGGTTGGAGGGGACTATGGCTACACCTTC.

The chain combines TRBV5-5 with TRBJ2-5; TRBD1 might be the D (7 bases). The CDR3 contains 13 residues. Trimming took 7 bases from V and 2 from J, leaving 12 bases between them. Per the germline V gene, CDR1 is SGHKS and CDR2 is YYEKEE (reference sequence). This chain's CDR3 is CASHQGGQETQYF. Here the CDR3 DNA reads TGTGCCAGCCACCAGGGGGGACAAGAGACCCAGTACTTC.